The 20 T cell receptor beta chains in this list originate from one sample, sequenced in a study of blood T cell repertoires in COVID-19. The table came from immunoSEQ multiplex PCR; TCRdb's copy has only in-frame clones and leaves some out. In the table there are roughly 60,000 clones, 88% of which are singletons. Material for sequencing was peripheral blood. These receptors originate from a man aged 55 to 70 with active COVID-19.

This clone was picked up one time. This chain links TRBV11-2 with TRBJ2-1, with TRBD2 matching over 11 bases. CDR1 and CDR2 (germline): SGHAT, FQNNGV. V was clipped by 3 bases and J by 5 bases; unmatched bases: 15. The CDR3 contains 19 residues. This chain's CDR3 is CASSFWGAASGRTNNEQFF. In DNA form, the CDR3 reads TGTGCCAGCAGCTTTTGGGGGGCCGCTAGCGGGAGGACGAACAATGAGCAGTTCTTC.

With regard to this clone: Other DNA sequences in this specimen translate into the identical CDR3. The V and J genes are TRBV27 and TRBJ2-1; D might be TRBD1 (6 bases). This CDR3 is 17 amino acids long. Trimming took 0 bases from V and 0 from J, leaving 12 bases between them. Germline V gives CDR1 MNHEY, CDR2 SMNVEV (reference sequence). The CDR3 DNA follows: TGTGCCAGCAGTTTATCTGGTGGGGGCCACTCCTACAATGAGCAGTTCTTC. Protein product: CASSLSGGGHSYNEQFF.

V gene TRBV10-3 combines with J gene TRBJ1-2; the D gene is possibly TRBD1 (6 bases). V was cut by 10 bases and J by 0 bases, with 21 bases left in between. The germline V gene encodes CDR1 ENHRY and CDR2 SYGVKD. The CDR3 is 16 residues long. CDR3 bases: TGTGCCACCAGGGATAGAGACAGGTTAGCTAACTATGGCTACACCTTC. Amino acids: CATRDRDRLANYGYTF.

This rearrangement joins TRBV10-3 to TRBJ1-1, with 8 positions matching TRBD1. Germline CDR1 reads ENHRY; CDR2 reads SYGVKD. The CDR3 runs to 15 residues. V lost 0 bases and J lost 1; bases outside the gene matches: 1. This chain's CDR3 is CAISESQGANTEAFF. The DNA of the CDR3 is TGTGCCATCAGTGAGTCGCAGGGGGCGAACACTGAAGCTTTCTTT.

The chain is built from TRBV6-2 or TRBV6-3 and TRBJ1-1, with a weak D call TRBD1 (6 bases). The V gene lost 2 bases and the J gene lost 0 bases, with 13 bases spanning the gap. The CDR3 extends over 16 amino acids. CDR1 and CDR2 (germline): MNHEY, SVGEGT. The CDR3 DNA follows: TGTGCCAGCAGTTACCCGTGGACAGTCATGAACACTGAAGCTTTCTTT. Translated, it gives CASSYPWTVMNTEAFF.

The chain couples TRBV7-6 to TRBJ2-2, with 9 nucleotides matching TRBD1. The trim removed 2 bases at V and 1 base at J, leaving 5 bases unmatched. The CDR3 covers 17 residues. CDR1 is SGHVS and CDR2 is FNYEAQ in the germline V gene. Here the CDR3 DNA reads TGTGCCAGCAGCTTAAGGGGACAGGGCGAGAACACCGGGGAGCTGTTTTTT. This sequence encodes CASSLRGQGENTGELFF.

V gene TRBV2 combines with J gene TRBJ2-7, with 7 bases matching TRBD2. This CDR3 contains 14 residues. Germline trimming cut 1 base from V and 6 bases from J; bases unmatched to any gene: 6. Germline CDR1 is SNHLY and CDR2 is FYNNEI. The CDR3 loop reads CASSEGEGSAEQYF. The CDR3 DNA follows: TGTGCCAGCAGTGAAGGGGAGGGGTCGGCCGAGCAGTACTTC.

The chain combines TRBV5-1 with TRBJ2-3; the match to TRBD2 covers 7 bases. Trimming cost V 1 base and J 5 bases; bases outside gene matches: 7. The CDR3 runs to 15 residues. The germline V gene encodes CDR1 SGHRS and CDR2 YFSETQ. CDR3 bases: TGCGCCAGCAGCTTGCAGGCTGGGGGGGGAGATACGCAGTATTTT. It yields the protein CASSLQAGGGDTQYF.

The rearrangement joins TRBV24-1 to TRBJ2-1; 8 bases line up with TRBD2. The V and J ends lost 5 bases and 4 bases, in that order; junction bases with no gene match: 12. Germline V CDR1 and CDR2: KGHDR, SFDVKD. This CDR3 spans 17 amino acids. The CDR3 nucleotides are TGTGCCACCAGTGCCTCGCGGGGGGCTGGGGCTTACAATGAGCAGTTCTTC. This encodes CATSASRGAGAYNEQFF.

The chain carries TRBV7-2 and TRBJ2-3, with 8 bases lining up with TRBD2. The V segment lost 2 bases and the J segment 8 bases; nucleotides outside the gene matches: 9. Germline V lookup: CDR1 SGHTA, CDR2 FQGNSA. The CDR3 is 15 residues long. The CDR3 DNA reads as TGTGCCAGCAGCTTAAAGCGGGGACTAGTGATTACGCAGTATTTT. Translating gives CASSLKRGLVITQYF.

This sequence joins TRBV27 and TRBJ1-5, with 9 bases that match TRBD1. Germline trimming cut 6 bases from V and 4 bases from J; bases unmatched to any gene: 4. The CDR3 is 14 amino acids. CDR1 is MNHEY, CDR2 SMNVEV, per germline (reference sequence). The CDR3 bases are TGTGCCAGCAGACAGGGGGCTAGTAATCAGCCCCAGCATTTT. It is translated as CASRQGASNQPQHF.

The chain combines TRBV4-1 with TRBJ2-5; 9 bases line up with TRBD1. The CDR3 covers 15 residues. V gave up 3 bases and J gave up 0 bases; unmatched junction bases: 2. The germline V gene encodes CDR1 MGHRA and CDR2 YSYEKL. The CDR3 region has the DNA TGCGCCAGCAGCCAGGGACAGGGCCACCAAGAGACCCAGTACTTC. Translated: CASSQGQGHQETQYF.

The rearrangement uses TRBV29-1 and TRBJ1-6; D call uncertain. Per germline, CDR1 SQVTM and CDR2 ANQGSEA. The CDR3 runs to 13 residues. V lost 6 bases to trimming and J lost 1 base, with 7 bases between them. The CDR3 DNA sequence: TGCAGCGTACGGGGTTCCTATAATTCACCCCTCCACTTT. Translating it yields CSVRGSYNSPLHF.

This clone was counted a single time. This rearrangement joins TRBV9 to TRBJ2-2, with D maybe TRBD2 (7 bases). Germline lookup yields CDR1 SGDLS and CDR2 YYNGEE. V dropped 3 bases and J dropped 9 bases, with 24 bases sitting between them. The CDR3 runs to 17 residues. The CDR3 loop reads CASSGLGASGPTRELFF. The CDR3 coding sequence is TGTGCCAGCAGCGGGTTGGGGGCTAGCGGACCTACTAGGGAGCTGTTTTTT.

The rearrangement joins TRBV5-1 to TRBJ1-1; D is ambiguous. Trimming pared 1 base from V and 3 bases from J, leaving 10 bases between. The CDR3 extends over 14 amino acids. Germline values: CDR1 SGHRS, CDR2 YFSETQ. CDR3 coding DNA: TGCGCCAGCAGCTTGAGTCTCCCGGACACTGAAGCTTTCTTT. Amino acids: CASSLSLPDTEAFF. The full variable domain, completed using reference TRBV5-1 and TRBJ1-1, is KAGVTQTPRYLIKTRGQQVTLSCSPISGHRSVSWYQQTPGQGLQFLFEYFSETQRNKGNFPGRFSGRQFSNSRSEMNVSTLELGDSALYLCASSLSLPDTEAFFGQGTRLTVV.

The chain joins TRBV2 to TRBJ2-5; 9 bases are shared with TRBD2. The CDR3 covers 15 residues. Unmatched junction bases numbered 8, after V lost 3 bases and J lost 6 bases. The V gene's germline CDR1 is SNHLY and CDR2 FYNNEI. This CDR3 reads CASSDGLAFGKTQYF. The DNA for the CDR3 is TGTGCCAGCAGTGATGGACTAGCGTTCGGAAAGACCCAGTACTTC.

V is TRBV6-2 or TRBV6-3 and J is TRBJ1-5, with no clear D. Trimming took off 4 bases at V and 0 bases at J, with 4 bases between the two ends. This CDR3 has 13 residues. Germline lookup yields CDR1 MNHEY and CDR2 SVGEGT. The CDR3: CASSLNSNQPQHF. CDR3 coding DNA: TGTGCCAGCAGTTTAAATAGCAATCAGCCCCAGCATTTT.

The rearrangement joins TRBV30 to TRBJ2-5; 9 bases align to TRBD2. V lost 4 bases to trimming and J lost 2 bases; unmatched junction nucleotides: 5. The CDR3 is 14 residues long. CDR1 and CDR2 (germline): GTSNPN, SVGIG (reference sequence). CDR3 sequence reads: CAWTKTSGQETQYF. CDR3 nucleotides: TGTGCCTGGACAAAAACTAGCGGGCAAGAGACCCAGTACTTC.

The chain recombines TRBV27 with TRBJ1-2; tentative D call: TRBD1 (6 bases). CDR1 is MNHEY, CDR2 SMNVEV, per germline (reference sequence). Trimming left V 9 bases short and J 8 bases short, with 25 bases between. This CDR3 has 15 amino acids. The DNA of the CDR3 is TGTGCCAGTTATTTGGTTGCCGGGACAAGGCGAGGCTACACCTTC. Its translation is CASYLVAGTRRGYTF.

In its sample, this clone was seen a few times. The rearrangement joins TRBV3-1 (or the pseudogene TRBV3-2) to TRBJ1-5; a possible D gene is TRBD1 (5 bases). CDR3 length: 15 residues. Germline CDR1 is LGHDT and CDR2 is YNNKEL (reference sequence). V lost 1 base and J 4 bases, leaving 11 bases between the germline ends. The CDR3 loop reads CASSQAGGANQPQHF. DNA of the CDR3: TGTGCCAGCAGCCAAGCGGGGGGTGCGAATCAGCCCCAGCATTTT.